One sample yielded the 25 T cell receptor beta chains listed below, sequenced in a study of cytomegalovirus exposure and HLA in healthy donors. Repertoires were generated with immunoSEQ multiplex PCR, while TCRdb's copy carries only in-frame clones and drops some. Seen here are 99,000 or so clones, about 88% observed once, and the top ten hold around 4.1%. Sequenced: PBMCs. These receptors were obtained from a woman under 30 in good health and CMV-seropositive.

The chain has TRBV6-1 and TRBJ1-2, with D maybe TRBD1 (5 bases). Trimming removed 0 bases at V and 6 bases at J, with 11 bases between. The CDR3 consists of 14 residues. Germline V CDR1 and CDR2: MNHNS, SASEGT. The DNA of the CDR3 is TGTGCCAGCAGTGAAGCGCCGCAGGGCCATGGCTACACCTTC. Translating gives CASSEAPQGHGYTF.

This sequence joins TRBV19 and TRBJ1-5, with no clear D. The CDR3 has 14 residues. Looked up from germline, CDR1 is LNHDA and CDR2 is SQIVND (reference sequence). V was cut by 10 bases and J by 0 bases, with 13 bases left in between. The CDR3 DNA reads TGTGCCATCTCGAATTTCTATAGCAATCAGCCCCAGCATTTT. It translates to CAISNFYSNQPQHF.

This clone was found a few times. The chain is built from TRBV19 and TRBJ2-7; D ambiguous. V lost 5 bases and J lost 2, with 13 bases in between. Germline CDR1 LNHDA, CDR2 SQIVND (reference sequence). The CDR3 totals 14 residues. The CDR3 loop is CASSDPTSTYEQYF. CDR3 DNA sequence: TGTGCCAGTAGTGACCCGACTTCAACCTACGAGCAGTACTTC.

The chain couples TRBV5-1 to TRBJ1-4; tentative D call: TRBD1 (5 bases). This CDR3 region has 15 residues. In germline, CDR1 is SGHRS, CDR2 YFSETQ. V was shortened by 5 bases and J by 8 bases, with 19 bases between the two germline ends. DNA for the CDR3: TGCGCCAGCAGAACGGGACTTGTACGGGACGAAAAACTGTTTTTT. Its translation: CASRTGLVRDEKLFF.

This clone has just one count. The chain carries TRBV7-8 and TRBJ1-1, with D possibly matching TRBD1 (6 bases). The ends were cut back, 5 bases at V and 5 bases at J, with 24 bases in the middle. In germline, CDR1 is SGHVS, CDR2 FQNEAQ. CDR3 size: 17 residues. CDR3 protein: CASSLGGALGLGTEAFF. As DNA, the CDR3 is TGTGCCAGCAGCCTGGGGGGGGCGCTGGGATTAGGGACTGAAGCTTTCTTT.

V is TRBV5-1 and J is TRBJ2-5; 9 nucleotides match TRBD1. Germline CDR1 and CDR2: SGHRS and YFSETQ. V was pared by 1 base and J by 2 bases, with 3 bases of the junction left unmatched. The CDR3 has 15 amino acids. The CDR3 loop reads CASSLTGQGQETQYF. CDR3 nucleotides: TGCGCCAGCAGCTTGACGGGACAGGGTCAAGAGACCCAGTACTTC.

This chain connects TRBV18 to TRBJ1-1; D gene unclear. Trimming shortened V by 2 bases and J by 7 bases, and 26 bases separated the two germline ends. Germline CDR1 KGHSH, CDR2 LQKENI. The length of the CDR3 is 18 residues. This CDR3 reads CASSPVDLSREGRDEAFF. Here the CDR3 DNA reads TGTGCCAGCTCACCAGTCGATCTATCCCGGGAGGGTAGAGATGAAGCTTTCTTT.

This chain uses TRBV28 with TRBJ1-6; no firm D call. This CDR3 contains 12 residues. V shed 9 bases and J shed 7 bases, with 10 bases lying between them. CDR1 and CDR2 (germline): MDHEN, SYDVKM. The CDR3 is CASKGLNSPLHF. The CDR3 DNA follows: TGTGCCAGTAAAGGACTCAATTCACCCCTCCACTTT.

The gene calls are TRBV30 and TRBJ2-7; 7 bases are shared with TRBD1. Losses at the gene ends were 4 bases for V and 1 base for J; bases not matched to a gene: 7. The CDR3 runs 14 residues. The V gene's germline CDR1 is GTSNPN and CDR2 SVGIG (reference sequence). CDR3 in amino acids: CAWTRRGRSYEQYF. The CDR3 DNA sequence: TGTGCCTGGACAAGAAGGGGGCGATCCTACGAGCAGTACTTC.

The chain recombines TRBV6-6 with TRBJ2-2; D possibly corresponds to TRBD2 (6 bases). There are 16 residues in the CDR3. Trimming stripped 6 bases from V and 0 bases from J, with 14 bases between. Germline loops: CDR1 MNHNY, CDR2 SVGAGI (reference sequence). The CDR3 nucleotides are TGTGCCAGCAGGGGAGGATTTGGCGCGAACACCGGGGAGCTGTTTTTT. Its protein is CASRGGFGANTGELFF.

The chain joins TRBV30 to TRBJ1-5; 8 bases agree with TRBD1. Germline assignment: CDR1 GTSNPN and CDR2 SVGIG (reference sequence). There are 13 residues in the CDR3. V trimming: 5 bases; J trimming: 4 bases; junction bases outside the gene matches: 4. The CDR3 DNA reads as TGTGCCTGGGGACAGGGAGGGAATCAGCCCCAGCATTTT. Protein product: CAWGQGGNQPQHF.

V and J are TRBV18 and TRBJ2-7, with D maybe TRBD2 (5 bases). The V gene's germline CDR1 is KGHSH and CDR2 LQKENI. Trimming shortened V by 4 bases and J by 3 bases, and 10 bases separated the two germline ends. The CDR3 has 13 residues. CDR3 in DNA: TGTGCCAGCTCACATGGACGGGACTACGAGCAGTACTTC. Encoded protein: CASSHGRDYEQYF.

This clone was detected only a few times. The chain links TRBV4-2 to TRBJ1-4, with 10 bases identical to TRBD1. With 0 bases clipped from V and 8 bases from J, the junction kept 6 bases outside the gene matches. CDR1 and CDR2 from the germline V gene are LGHNA and YNFKEQ. This CDR3 has 16 amino acids. The CDR3 here is CASSQEDRQGAEKLFF. CDR3 coding DNA: TGTGCCAGCAGCCAAGAAGACCGACAGGGGGCCGAAAAACTGTTTTTT.

The CDR3 region is CARAPYTGVGETQYF. CDR3 bases: TGTGCCAGGGCCCCGTACACGGGGGTGGGAGAGACCCAGTACTTC. The rearrangement links TRBV27 to TRBJ2-5, with TRBD2 as a possible D gene (6 bases). CDR3 length: 15 amino acids. V lost 9 bases and J lost 4, with 21 bases in between. Germline V gives CDR1 MNHEY, CDR2 SMNVEV (reference sequence).

The chain uses TRBV2 and TRBJ2-2; D possibly corresponds to TRBD2 (6 bases). The germline V gene has CDR1 SNHLY and CDR2 FYNNEI. Trimming took off 11 bases at V and 0 bases at J, with 13 bases between the two ends. The CDR3 sequence is 14 residues long. The CDR3 here is CARGAPANTGELFF. DNA for the CDR3: TGTGCCCGCGGGGCACCCGCGAACACCGGGGAGCTGTTTTTT.

The chain is built from TRBV15 and TRBJ1-3; the D gene is possibly TRBD1 (5 bases). CDR3 length: 15 amino acids. Looked up from germline, CDR1 is LNHNV and CDR2 is YYDKDF (reference sequence). V was clipped by 3 bases and J by 1 base, with 10 bases between them. The CDR3 DNA is TGTGCCACCAGCAGTCCGGGGGGGTCTGGAAACACCATATATTTT. It is translated as CATSSPGGSGNTIYF.

V usage is TRBV28 and J usage is TRBJ1-6; 7 bases fit TRBD1. The CDR3 runs to 14 residues. Trimming at V came to 7 bases and at J to 6 bases, leaving 6 bases not matched to a gene. Germline V gene data show CDR1 as MDHEN and CDR2 as SYDVKM. The CDR3 protein is CASTPRQGNSPLHF. CDR3 sequence (DNA): TGTGCCAGCACCCCACGACAGGGTAATTCACCCCTCCACTTT.

The chain couples TRBV19 to TRBJ1-1; D unresolved. Trimming stripped 5 bases from V and 4 bases from J, with 11 bases between. The CDR3 totals 13 residues. From germline, CDR1 is LNHDA and CDR2 SQIVND (reference sequence). This CDR3 is CASSAGFLTEAFF. The CDR3, as DNA: TGTGCCAGTAGTGCGGGGTTTCTCACTGAAGCTTTCTTT.

J is TRBJ1-4 and V is TRBV9; 8 bases match TRBD1. The germline gives CDR1 SGDLS, CDR2 YYNGEE. The ends lost 1 base at V and 8 bases at J; junction bases unmatched: 4. The length of the CDR3 is 14 residues. The CDR3 DNA is TGTGCCAGCAGCGTACAGGGGGCAGGGGAAAAACTGTTTTTT. Translating gives CASSVQGAGEKLFF.

The rearrangement links TRBV6-1 to TRBJ1-6, with D possibly TRBD1 on 6 matching bases. In germline, CDR1 is MNHNS, CDR2 SASEGT. Trimming pared 3 bases from V and 6 bases from J, leaving 21 bases between. CDR3 length: 18 amino acids. The chain's CDR3 is CASSDTAQGRPANSPLHF. The CDR3 region has the DNA TGTGCCAGCAGTGATACGGCCCAGGGGCGCCCCGCTAATTCACCCCTCCACTTT.

This clone was found a few times. The chain links TRBV19 to TRBJ2-5, with a possible D match to TRBD2 (7 bases). This CDR3 is built from 15 residues. Trimming removed 4 bases at V and 7 bases at J, with 19 bases between. Per the germline V gene, CDR1 is LNHDA and CDR2 is SQIVND (reference sequence). CDR3 loop: CASSRTQGPGGTQYF. The CDR3 DNA is TGTGCCAGTAGTAGGACACAGGGTCCGGGGGGGACCCAGTACTTC.

The chain has TRBV28 and TRBJ1-5; 8 positions match TRBD1. Germline CDR1 reads MDHEN; CDR2 reads SYDVKM. The CDR3 spans 19 residues. The V gene end was trimmed by 0 bases and the J gene end by 10 bases; junction bases not matched to a gene: 20. CDR3 DNA: TGTGCCAGCAGTTTATGGAATCACGTGAGTCAGGACAGGGCAGGCCCCCAGCATTTT. Protein sequence: CASSLWNHVSQDRAGPQHF.

The table lists this clone with a count of one. This chain links TRBV4-1 with TRBJ2-2, with D maybe TRBD1 (6 bases). The CDR3 has 19 residues. Per the germline V gene, CDR1 is MGHRA and CDR2 is YSYEKL. The ends were cut back, 1 base at V and 6 bases at J, with 24 bases in the middle. CDR3 nucleotide sequence: TGCGCCAGCAGCCAAGGCCGGGCTCTGGGGCCGAAGGGGGCCGGGGAGCTGTTTTTT. Its translation is CASSQGRALGPKGAGELFF.

This chain links TRBV5-6 with TRBJ2-1; the match to TRBD1 covers 9 bases. Per germline, CDR1 SGHDT and CDR2 YYEEEE. Unmatched junction bases numbered 9, after V lost 0 bases and J lost 8 bases. The CDR3 has 16 amino acids. The CDR3 DNA reads as TGTGCCAGCAGCTTGGCCTTAGGGACAGGGTTCGATGAGCAGTTCTTC. This sequence encodes CASSLALGTGFDEQFF.

CDR3 nucleotide sequence: TGTGCCAGCAGTCCCCTAAGAGGAGTAGCAGGGGCCAACGTCCTGACTTTC. This translates into CASSPLRGVAGANVLTF. The rearrangement joins TRBV28 to TRBJ2-6; D ambiguous. Between the trimmed V and J ends, which lost 5 bases and 4 bases, there was a span of 18 bases. This CDR3 has 17 residues. The germline V gene has CDR1 MDHEN and CDR2 SYDVKM.